This T cell receptor (beta chain) is from a study of vaccination effects on CD4 cells after COVID-19. Libraries were prepared by immunoSEQ multiplex PCR; TCRdb keeps only in-frame clonotypes and omits some of them. This sample has tens of thousands of clones, with approximately 79% found just once. Worth noting for this clone: Its antigen is undetermined.

The culture ran for around nine days, and then CD4+ T cells were isolated. Two doses of either BNT162b2 or mRNA-1273 were given to each participant. Vaccinated participants had no history of SARS-CoV-2 infection and tested negative for nucleocapsid antibodies. Half of the medium was exchanged for IL-2 medium on both days 3 and 7. Study-level results: Clones arising from infection and from vaccination showed marked clonal contraction late after vaccination.

From germline, CDR1 is SGHTA and CDR2 FQGNSA. Deletions cut 5 bases from V and 1 base from J, with 11 bases between. This CDR3 spans 15 amino acids. This sample comprised CD4+ T cells from PBMCs cultured without peptide, obtained after COVID-19 vaccination. The chain recombines TRBV7-2 with TRBJ2-2, with D possibly matching TRBD1 (6 bases). The origin of this receptor is a human donor who received a COVID-19 vaccine. The CDR3 DNA is TGTGCCAGCAGCCCAACAGGGATGAACACCGGGGAGCTGTTTTTT. Its translation is CASSPTGMNTGELFF.